This entry lists 21 T cell receptor beta chains sequenced from one sample in a study of cytomegalovirus exposure and HLA in healthy donors. Clones were sequenced by immunoSEQ multiplex PCR, and TCRdb holds only the in-frame ones, with some missing. The repertoire holds about 160,000 clones, with about 90% as singletons. Sequenced: PBMCs. These receptors all come from a woman aged 18-29 years in good health and CMV-seropositive.

J is TRBJ2-7 and V is TRBV2; possible D gene TRBD2, 6 bases. V was pared by 1 base and J by 4 bases, with 14 bases between. The CDR3 extends over 15 amino acids. In germline, CDR1 is SNHLY, CDR2 FYNNEI. The CDR3, as DNA: TGTGCCAGCAGTGAAGAAGGAGGGATTCAATACGAGCAGTACTTC. Amino acid sequence: CASSEEGGIQYEQYF. Full variable domain (remainder filled in from reference TRBV2 and TRBJ2-7): EPEVTQTPSHQVTQMGQEVILRCVPISNHLYFYWYRQILGQKVEFLVSFYNNEISEKSEIFDDQFSVERPDGSNFTLKIRSTKLEDSAMYFCASSEEGGIQYEQYFGPGTRLTVT.

The chain couples TRBV9 to TRBJ2-7; 7 positions match TRBD1. This CDR3 has 13 amino acids. J was trimmed by 3 bases and V by 4 bases; bases with no gene match: 4. Germline CDR1 SGDLS, CDR2 YYNGEE. CDR3 sequence: CASSFGQDYEQYF. CDR3 DNA sequence: TGTGCCAGCAGCTTCGGACAGGACTACGAGCAGTACTTC.

Only one count was recorded for this clone. The DNA of the CDR3 is TGTGCCAGCAGCTTAGTCTGGACAGGGAGCAGGGGGACTGAAGCTTTCTTT. It yields the protein CASSLVWTGSRGTEAFF. The chain links TRBV7-2 to TRBJ1-1; 8 bases are a match to TRBD1. The V segment lost 1 base and the J segment 5 bases; nucleotides outside the gene matches: 12. This CDR3 comprises 17 residues. Germline values: CDR1 SGHTA, CDR2 FQGNSA.

This chain uses TRBV28 with TRBJ2-5; D unclear. The CDR3 runs to 15 residues. V lost 2 bases and J 0 bases, leaving 10 bases between the germline ends. Germline lookup yields CDR1 MDHEN and CDR2 SYDVKM. CDR3 nucleotide sequence: TGTGCCAGCAGTTTAAGCCAGGCCCACCAAGAGACCCAGTACTTC. Translating gives CASSLSQAHQETQYF.

For this clone: One end of the junction varies from germline; a read error may be responsible. DNA for the CDR3: TGTGCTAGCAGCCCACTAGCGGGACGCCCTTTCGGTGAGCAGTTCTTC. This encodes CASSPLAGRPFGEQFF. The chain couples TRBV7-7 to TRBJ2-1; 10 bases agree with TRBD2. Germline CDR1 SSHAT, CDR2 FNYEAQ (reference sequence). This CDR3 is 16 amino acids long.

This chain joins TRBV2 and TRBJ1-2; TRBD1 matches at 7 bases. CDR3 size: 13 residues. Germline lookup yields CDR1 SNHLY and CDR2 FYNNEI. J lost 3 bases, V lost 6 bases, and 4 bases had no gene match. CDR3 sequence reads: CASSDREDYGYTF. The CDR3 DNA is TGTGCCAGCAGCGACAGGGAGGACTATGGCTACACCTTC.

V usage is TRBV19 and J usage is TRBJ1-4; 8 bases agree with TRBD1. The CDR3 covers 16 residues. The germline gives CDR1 LNHDA, CDR2 SQIVND (reference sequence). With 5 bases clipped from V and 5 bases from J, the junction kept 10 bases outside the gene matches. CDR3 residues: CASSLQTGVRNEKLFF. For the CDR3, the DNA is TGTGCCAGTAGTCTCCAGACAGGGGTAAGGAATGAAAAACTGTTTTTT. Looking up the rest from reference TRBV19 and TRBJ1-4 gives the full variable domain: DGGITQSPKYLFRKEGQNVTLSCEQNLNHDAMYWYRQDPGQGLRLIYYSQIVNDFQKGDIAEGYSVSREKKESFPLTVTSAQKNPTAFYLCASSLQTGVRNEKLFFGSGTQLSVL.

This clone appeared a few times. Here the CDR3 reads CASSLMQANTGELFF. The DNA of the CDR3 is TGTGCCAGCAGCTTAATGCAGGCGAACACCGGGGAGCTGTTTTTT. The chain is built from TRBV11-1 and TRBJ2-2; D is uncertain. V shed 2 bases and J shed 0 bases, with 7 bases lying between them. The length of the CDR3 is 15 residues. In germline, CDR1 is SGHAT, CDR2 FQDESV (reference sequence).

The chain combines TRBV10-3 with TRBJ2-1; 7 nucleotides match TRBD1. V lost 2 bases, J lost 5 bases, and 3 bases stayed unmatched. This CDR3 has 14 amino acids. Germline CDR1 reads ENHRY; CDR2 reads SYGVKD. The CDR3 DNA sequence: TGTGCCATCAGTGAGAGGGACAGCAACAATGAGCAGTTCTTC. Encoded protein: CAISERDSNNEQFF.

This clone was seen once. The chain uses TRBV5-6 and TRBJ2-7; D may be TRBD1 (5 bases). V was clipped by 0 bases and J by 3 bases, with 10 bases between them. Germline V CDR1 and CDR2: SGHDT, YYEEEE. The CDR3 length is 14 residues. CDR3: CASSLDQGYYEQYF. The CDR3 region has the DNA TGTGCCAGCAGCTTGGACCAGGGTTACTACGAGCAGTACTTC.

The genes are TRBV6-1 and TRBJ2-7, with D perhaps matching TRBD1 (5 bases). Germline assignment: CDR1 MNHNS and CDR2 SASEGT. This CDR3 contains 13 residues. Between the trimmed V and J ends, which lost 6 bases and 2 bases, there was a span of 11 bases. The CDR3, as DNA: TGTGCCAGCAGCCAGGGTAGCCCCTACGAGCAGTACTTC. Translated, it gives CASSQGSPYEQYF.

The chain links TRBV27 to TRBJ2-1; D perhaps matches TRBD2 (5 bases). The germline V gene has CDR1 MNHEY and CDR2 SMNVEV (reference sequence). The length of the CDR3 is 16 residues. V lost 3 bases and J 2 bases, leaving 14 bases between the germline ends. The CDR3 bases are TGTGCCAGCAGTTTTTTGAGCGGAAACGCCTACAATGAGCAGTTCTTC. Translation gives CASSFLSGNAYNEQFF.

The chain has TRBV13 and TRBJ2-1; D gene ambiguous. Germline loops: CDR1 PRHDT, CDR2 FYEKMQ (reference sequence). This CDR3 is 12 amino acids long. Trimming removed 3 bases at V and 8 bases at J, with 8 bases between. CDR3 bases: TGTGCCAGCAGCTTCCTAGGTGATGAGCAGTTCTTC. Protein: CASSFLGDEQFF.

This chain uses TRBV11-2 with TRBJ1-1, with D uncertain. The CDR3 totals 13 residues. The ends were cut back, 1 base at V and 5 bases at J, with 8 bases in the middle. The germline V gene encodes CDR1 SGHAT and CDR2 FQNNGV. The CDR3 coding sequence is TGTGCCAGCAGCTTAGCATCGGGGACTGAAGCTTTCTTT. Encoded protein: CASSLASGTEAFF.

CDR3 sequence reads: CAISVQGVDGYTF. In DNA, the CDR3 is TGTGCCATCAGTGTACAGGGCGTAGATGGCTACACCTTC. The chain has TRBV10-3 and TRBJ1-2, with a possible D match to TRBD1 (6 bases). Germline CDR1 and CDR2: ENHRY and SYGVKD. The germline V and J ends were trimmed by 4 bases and 6 bases, with 12 bases remaining between them. The CDR3 runs 13 residues.

This clone was counted only a few times. The V call is TRBV6-5, the J call TRBJ1-2, with 9 nucleotides matching TRBD1. Germline lookup yields CDR1 MNHEY and CDR2 SVGAGI. The CDR3 consists of 14 residues. V lost 2 bases and J lost 8; bases outside the gene matches: 6. The CDR3 DNA follows: TGTGCCAGCAGTTACCGGGACAGGGTTGGAGGCTACACCTTC. Translation gives CASSYRDRVGGYTF.

The chain carries TRBV27 and TRBJ2-1; tentatively, D is TRBD1 (5 bases). Germline CDR1 and CDR2: MNHEY and SMNVEV (reference sequence). V lost 5 bases, J lost 5 bases, and 13 bases lay in between. This CDR3 has 14 amino acids. CDR3 in DNA: TGTGCCAGCAGTATGACAGTATTCAACAATGAGCAGTTCTTC. Its translation is CASSMTVFNNEQFF.

The genes are TRBV2 and TRBJ1-5; D is possibly TRBD1 (6 bases). The CDR3 is 14 residues long. The germline V and J ends were trimmed by 8 bases and 0 bases, with 11 bases remaining between them. The germline gives CDR1 SNHLY, CDR2 FYNNEI. The DNA for the CDR3 is TGTGCCAGCGGGGACAAGAATAGCAATCAGCCCCAGCATTTT. Its translation: CASGDKNSNQPQHF.

V and J are TRBV28 and TRBJ1-2; D not resolved. There are 13 residues in the CDR3. Trimming pared 4 bases from V and 8 bases from J, leaving 14 bases between. Germline V gives CDR1 MDHEN, CDR2 SYDVKM. Written as DNA, the CDR3 is TGTGCCAGCAGTTCCTCCGGAAGCGTGGGCTACACCTTC. Its translation is CASSSSGSVGYTF.

The V and J genes are TRBV19 and TRBJ2-5, with 9 bases that match TRBD1. The germline CDR1 and CDR2 sequences are LNHDA and SQIVND (reference sequence). The CDR3 runs 14 residues. V lost 6 bases to trimming and J lost 5 bases; unmatched junction nucleotides: 7. CDR3 residues: CASRDTGGRETQYF. In DNA, the CDR3 is TGTGCCAGTAGGGACACAGGGGGCCGGGAGACCCAGTACTTC.

The chain uses TRBV18 and TRBJ2-3, with 7 bases lining up with TRBD1. The CDR3 sequence is 14 residues long. The J segment lost 2 bases and the V segment lost 5 bases, leaving 4 bases of the junction unmatched. Germline CDR1 and CDR2: KGHSH and LQKENI. The CDR3 DNA follows: TGTGCCAGCTCAGGACAGGAGAACACAGATACGCAGTATTTT. It encodes CASSGQENTDTQYF. The entire variable domain, with the rest obtained from reference TRBV18 and TRBJ2-3, is as follows: NAGVMQNPRHLVRRRGQEARLRCSPMKGHSHVYWYRQLPEEGLKFMVYLQKENIIDESGMPKERFSAEFPKEGPSILRIQQVVRGDSAAYFCASSGQENTDTQYFGPGTRLTVL.